Below are 6 T cell receptor beta chains sequenced from a single sample in a study of T cell responses to AZD1222 COVID-19 vaccine (dated by TCRdb to about 2021). Sample time point, as interpreted from the label and publication: about 28 days (+/-7) after the second vaccine dose. Taken with the paper, the label for treatment or condition translates to: meningococcal conjugate vaccine given as trial control. Libraries were built with the immunoSEQ multiplex PCR assay. Held by TCRdb, this immuneACCESS table contains in-frame sequences only and omits some clones. Under half of the omission traces to an unresolved V gene where checked; the cause of the rest is unknown. Recorded for this sample are 100,000 to 150,000 clones; more than 80% of them occurred a single time. Of the sample, over 4% falls within the top ten clones. Sequenced material: peripheral blood, taken 28 days after the second dose of the MenACWY control vaccine. These TCRs come from an adult who received the MenACWY meningococcal vaccine as a control.

The rearrangement links TRBV5-8 to TRBJ1-3; D call uncertain. Trimming cost V 0 bases and J 1 base, with 8 bases left between them. Germline values: CDR1 SGHTS, CDR2 YDEGEE. This CDR3 contains 15 residues. The DNA of the CDR3 is TGTGCCAGCAGCTTGGGGTTACTTTCTGGAAACACCATATATTTT. This gives the protein CASSLGLLSGNTIYF.

The rearrangement uses TRBV28 and TRBJ1-6; D not resolved. V lost 7 bases to trimming and J lost 0 bases, with 10 bases between them. The CDR3 runs 15 residues. Per the germline V gene, CDR1 is MDHEN and CDR2 is SYDVKM. This chain's CDR3 is CASKAPGSYNSPLHF. CDR3 DNA: TGTGCCAGCAAGGCCCCCGGCTCCTATAATTCACCCCTCCACTTT.

CDR3: CASSDRGPGNTEAFF. The CDR3 coding sequence is TGTGCCAGCTCCGACAGGGGGCCGGGGAACACTGAAGCTTTCTTT. The V gene is TRBV18, the J gene TRBJ1-1; 10 bases line up with TRBD1. The V gene's germline CDR1 is KGHSH and CDR2 LQKENI. The CDR3 contains 15 residues. V trimming: 6 bases; J trimming: 1 base; junction bases outside the gene matches: 5.

This clone was counted a few times. The rearrangement joins TRBV4-2 to TRBJ1-2; the match to TRBD1 covers 7 bases. Germline CDR1 is LGHNA and CDR2 is YNFKEQ. Germline trimming cut 1 base from V and 8 bases from J; bases unmatched to any gene: 10. The CDR3 spans 15 residues. The CDR3 nucleotides are TGTGCCAGCAGCCAAGGTTCAGGGGGGGGTTACGGCTACACCTTC. Protein: CASSQGSGGGYGYTF.

This chain connects TRBV5-1 to TRBJ2-1; D gene uncertain. This CDR3 contains 12 residues. Trimming took off 5 bases at V and 7 bases at J, with 10 bases between the two ends. Germline CDR1 reads SGHRS; CDR2 reads YFSETQ. The CDR3 reads CASSRWVNEQFF. In DNA, the CDR3 is TGCGCCAGCAGTCGGTGGGTTAATGAGCAGTTCTTC.

The chain carries TRBV27 and TRBJ1-1; D uncertain. Germline values: CDR1 MNHEY, CDR2 SMNVEV (reference sequence). The CDR3 has 16 residues. Between the trimmed V and J ends, which lost 3 bases and 0 bases, there was a span of 14 bases. The CDR3 protein is CASSLTWRTMNTEAFF. CDR3 coding DNA: TGTGCCAGCAGTTTGACCTGGCGGACCATGAACACTGAAGCTTTCTTT.